The T cell receptor beta chain under discussion was sequenced for a study of T cell responses to AZD1222 COVID-19 vaccine. Findings and caveats of the study: At baseline, seropositivity was found in only a handful of AZD1222 recipients.

Assay used: immunoSEQ multiplex PCR; TCRdb lists only in-frame clones, some missing. This table holds 100,000 to 150,000 clones, approximately 92% found once. This clone was seen a handful of times. Its antigen is undetermined. Source: peripheral blood, taken 28 days after the second AZD1222 dose. The sequence derives from an adult who received the AZD1222 COVID-19 vaccine.

The CDR3 DNA sequence: TGTGCCAGCAGCCACACCAACACTGAAGCTTTCTTT. Translation: CASSHTNTEAFF. The chain has TRBV3-1 (or the pseudogene TRBV3-2) and TRBJ1-1, with unresolved D. The V gene's germline CDR1 is LGHDT and CDR2 YNNKEL (reference sequence). Trimming left V 3 bases short and J 2 bases short, with 4 bases between. The CDR3 covers 12 residues.